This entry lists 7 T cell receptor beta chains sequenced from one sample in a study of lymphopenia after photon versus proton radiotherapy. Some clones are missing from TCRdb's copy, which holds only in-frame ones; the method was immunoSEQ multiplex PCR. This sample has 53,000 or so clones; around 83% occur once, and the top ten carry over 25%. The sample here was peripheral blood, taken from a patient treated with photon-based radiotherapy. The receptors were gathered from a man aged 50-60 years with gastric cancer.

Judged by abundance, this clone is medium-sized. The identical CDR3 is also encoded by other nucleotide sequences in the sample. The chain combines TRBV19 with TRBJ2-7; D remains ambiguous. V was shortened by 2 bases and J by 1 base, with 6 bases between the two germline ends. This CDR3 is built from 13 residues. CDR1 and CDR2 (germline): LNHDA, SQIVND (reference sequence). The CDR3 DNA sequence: TGTGCCAGTAGTATAACCGGATCCTACGAGCAGTACTTC. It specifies CASSITGSYEQYF.

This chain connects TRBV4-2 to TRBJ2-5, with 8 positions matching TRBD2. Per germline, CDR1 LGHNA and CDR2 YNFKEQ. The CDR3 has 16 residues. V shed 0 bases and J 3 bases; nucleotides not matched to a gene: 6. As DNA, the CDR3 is TGTGCCAGCAGCCAAGAGGGCACTAGCGGAGAAGAGACCCAGTACTTC. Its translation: CASSQEGTSGEETQYF.

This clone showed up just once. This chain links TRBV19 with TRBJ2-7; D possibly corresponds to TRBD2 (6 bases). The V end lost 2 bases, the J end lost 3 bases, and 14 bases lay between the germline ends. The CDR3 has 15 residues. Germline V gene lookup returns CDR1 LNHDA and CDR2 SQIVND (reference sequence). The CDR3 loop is CASSISSNGGYEQYF. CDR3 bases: TGTGCCAGTAGTATAAGTTCTAACGGGGGCTACGAGCAGTACTTC. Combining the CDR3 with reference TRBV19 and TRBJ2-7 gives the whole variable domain DGGITQSPKYLFRKEGQNVTLSCEQNLNHDAMYWYRQDPGQGLRLIYYSQIVNDFQKGDIAEGYSVSREKKESFPLTVTSAQKNPTAFYLCASSISSNGGYEQYFGPGTRLTVT.

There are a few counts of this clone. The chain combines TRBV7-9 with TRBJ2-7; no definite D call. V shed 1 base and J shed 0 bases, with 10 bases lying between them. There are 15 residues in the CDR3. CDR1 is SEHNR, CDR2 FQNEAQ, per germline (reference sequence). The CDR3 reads CASSLGQLSSYEQYF. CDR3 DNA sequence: TGTGCCAGCAGCTTAGGTCAGCTGAGCTCCTACGAGCAGTACTTC. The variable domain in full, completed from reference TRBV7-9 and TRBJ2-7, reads DTGVSQNPRHKITKRGQNVTFRCDPISEHNRLYWYRQTLGQGPEFLTYFQNEAQLEKSRLLSDRFSAERPKGSFSTLEIQRTEQGDSAMYLCASSLGQLSSYEQYFGPGTRLTVT.

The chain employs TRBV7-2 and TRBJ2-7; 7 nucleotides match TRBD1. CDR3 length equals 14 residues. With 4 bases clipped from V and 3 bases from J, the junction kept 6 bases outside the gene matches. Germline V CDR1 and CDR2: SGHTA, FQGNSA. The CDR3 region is CASSWDRNRYEQYF. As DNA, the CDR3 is TGTGCCAGCAGCTGGGACAGAAACCGCTACGAGCAGTACTTC.

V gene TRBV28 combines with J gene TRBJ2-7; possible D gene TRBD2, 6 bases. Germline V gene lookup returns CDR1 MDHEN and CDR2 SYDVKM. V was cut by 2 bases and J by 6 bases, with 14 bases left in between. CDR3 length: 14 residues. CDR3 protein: CASSLRGGTGEQYF. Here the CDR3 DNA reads TGTGCCAGCAGTTTACGAGGCGGGACTGGCGAGCAGTACTTC.

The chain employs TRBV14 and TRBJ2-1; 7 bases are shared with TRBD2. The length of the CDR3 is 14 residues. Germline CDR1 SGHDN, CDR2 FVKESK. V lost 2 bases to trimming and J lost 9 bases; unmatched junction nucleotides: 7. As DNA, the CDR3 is TGTGCCAGCAGCCAAATCGTCGGGAGGACTGAGCAGTTCTTC. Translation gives CASSQIVGRTEQFF.